These 31 T cell receptor beta chains were sequenced from one sample in a study of OX40 agonist ivuxolimab in advanced cancers. The data were produced by immunoSEQ multiplex PCR, yet TCRdb's version contains in-frame clones alone and is incomplete. The profile shows roughly 33,000 clones, over 60% of them singletons. The source material was CD4+ or CD8+ T cells sorted from blood, sampled in a trial of the OX40 agonist ivuxolimab. Receptors originate from an adult with an advanced solid tumor such as melanoma, head and neck, liver or kidney cancer.

The J gene is TRBJ2-3, the V gene TRBV9; D remains unclear. Trimming removed 0 bases from V and 9 bases from J, with 11 bases in between. The CDR3 length is 13 residues. Germline CDR1 SGDLS, CDR2 YYNGEE. The CDR3 sequence: CASSVAGQKTQYF. DNA for the CDR3: TGTGCCAGCAGCGTAGCTGGTCAGAAAACGCAGTATTTT.

This clone was counted between two and nine times. The chain employs TRBV7-2 and TRBJ2-7; tentatively, D is TRBD1 (5 bases). Trimming cost V 5 bases and J 2 bases, with 10 bases left between them. This CDR3 contains 13 residues. CDR1 is SGHTA, CDR2 FQGNSA, per germline. In nucleotides, the CDR3 is TGTGCCAGCAGCCCCGACAGTACCTACGAGCAGTACTTC. It is translated as CASSPDSTYEQYF.

The V gene is TRBV7-9, the J gene TRBJ1-5; the match to TRBD1 covers 8 bases. J gave up 3 bases and V 1 base, and 8 bases lay outside the gene matches. There are 17 residues in the CDR3. The germline CDR1 and CDR2 sequences are SEHNR and FQNEAQ (reference sequence). In nucleotides, the CDR3 is TGTGCCAGCAGCTTAGGGACAGGGCGTGAGTCCAATCAGCCCCAGCATTTT. This codes for CASSLGTGRESNQPQHF. The full variable domain, rest sourced from reference TRBV7-9 and TRBJ1-5, is DTGVSQNPRHKITKRGQNVTFRCDPISEHNRLYWYRQTLGQGPEFLTYFQNEAQLEKSRLLSDRFSAERPKGSFSTLEIQRTEQGDSAMYLCASSLGTGRESNQPQHFGDGTRLSIL.

This clone came up once. The gene calls are TRBV5-4 and TRBJ1-2; tentatively, D is TRBD1 (6 bases). Trimming cost V 5 bases and J 5 bases, with 19 bases left between them. The CDR3 is 15 residues long. Germline V gene sequence: CDR1 SGHNT, CDR2 YYREEE (reference sequence). This CDR3 is CASSFSSGAGYGYTF. The CDR3 DNA is TGTGCCAGCAGTTTCTCTTCAGGGGCCGGATATGGCTACACCTTC.

The chain recombines TRBV5-1 with TRBJ2-2; D is perhaps TRBD1 (5 bases). Germline values: CDR1 SGHRS, CDR2 YFSETQ. Trimming removed 1 base from V and 1 base from J, with 8 bases in between. This CDR3 has 15 amino acids. The CDR3 DNA is TGCGCCAGCAGCTTGAGTCAGGGGAACACCGGGGAGCTGTTTTTT. As protein: CASSLSQGNTGELFF.

This chain joins TRBV6-6 and TRBJ2-5, with TRBD2 identical over 9 bases. The end of the DNA aligns better with TRBJ2-7, so the J call may be wrong. The CDR3 sequence is 14 residues long. Germline lookup yields CDR1 MNHNY and CDR2 SVGAGI (reference sequence). CDR3 coding DNA: TGTGCCAGCACCCCGGTAGCGGGAGCCTACGAGCAGTACTTC. Its translation: CASTPVAGAYEQYF.

This clone was recorded once. The chain links TRBV30 to TRBJ1-1, with D possibly being TRBD1 (6 bases). Germline V lookup: CDR1 GTSNPN, CDR2 SVGIG (reference sequence). The CDR3 is 16 amino acids. The V end lost 2 bases, the J end lost 2 bases, and 18 bases lay between the germline ends. In DNA form, the CDR3 reads TGTGCCTGGAGTCCCAAGTGGGGGCAGGGAAACACTGAAGCTTTCTTT. Translated, it gives CAWSPKWGQGNTEAFF. Complete variable domain (other parts from reference TRBV30 and TRBJ1-1): SQTIHQWPATLVQPVGSPLSLECTVEGTSNPNLYWYRQAAGRGLQLLFYSVGIGQISSEVPQNLSASRPQDRQFILSSKKLLLSDSGFYLCAWSPKWGQGNTEAFFGQGTRLTVV.

CDR3 region: CASSLSAGGSSEQYF. CDR3 nucleotide sequence: TGCGCCAGCAGCTTGTCGGCAGGGGGCTCCAGCGAGCAGTACTTC. V usage is TRBV5-1 and J usage is TRBJ2-7; 8 bases are a match to TRBD1. Trimming removed 1 base from V and 6 bases from J; junction bases left unmatched: 9. The germline V gene encodes CDR1 SGHRS and CDR2 YFSETQ. This CDR3 has 15 amino acids.

The chain carries TRBV7-2 and TRBJ1-6, with unresolved D. This CDR3 contains 15 residues. V lost 2 bases, J lost 7 bases, and 12 bases lay in between. Germline CDR1 is SGHTA and CDR2 is FQGNSA. The CDR3 spells CASSLLGLYNSPLHF. Written as DNA, the CDR3 is TGTGCCAGCAGCTTATTAGGGCTTTACAATTCACCCCTCCACTTT.

This clone was seen just once. The chain uses TRBV7-9 and TRBJ1-4; TRBD1 might be the D (6 bases). The CDR3 covers 15 residues. From germline, CDR1 is SEHNR and CDR2 FQNEAQ (reference sequence). Trimming shortened V by 5 bases and J by 5 bases, and 15 bases separated the two germline ends. The CDR3 loop reads CASSADRRANEKLFF. CDR3 coding DNA: TGTGCCAGCAGCGCGGACAGAAGAGCAAATGAAAAACTGTTTTTT.

This chain joins TRBV14 and TRBJ2-5, with D possibly matching TRBD1 (6 bases). Germline values: CDR1 SGHDN, CDR2 FVKESK. V was trimmed by 3 bases and J by 0 bases, leaving 17 bases between them. The CDR3 totals 17 residues. CDR3 in amino acids: CASSHDLGHSYQETQYF. Written as DNA, the CDR3 is TGTGCCAGCAGCCATGATCTGGGACACTCGTACCAAGAGACCCAGTACTTC.

This clone turned up a few times. Here the CDR3 DNA reads TGTGCCAGCAGAAAACCCGGGACAGTCTATGAAGCTTTCTTT. This encodes CASRKPGTVYEAFF. The V and J genes are TRBV6-5 and TRBJ1-1, with TRBD1 identical over 7 bases. Per the germline V gene, CDR1 is MNHEY and CDR2 is SVGAGI. The CDR3 spans 14 residues. V lost 6 bases, J lost 7 bases, and 11 bases stayed unmatched.

V and J are TRBV19 and TRBJ1-6; maybe TRBD1 (6 bases). The CDR3 has 14 residues. Trimming removed 7 bases from V and 9 bases from J, with 16 bases in between. Germline CDR1 reads LNHDA; CDR2 reads SQIVND (reference sequence). This chain's CDR3 is CASIETGRISPLHF. CDR3 DNA: TGTGCCAGTATTGAGACAGGTCGAATTTCACCCCTCCACTTT.

This chain's CDR3 is CASSLGGADTQYF. The CDR3 coding sequence is TGTGCCAGCAGTTTAGGGGGGGCGGATACGCAGTATTTT. The chain has TRBV28 and TRBJ2-3; D might be TRBD2 (7 bases). Trimming pared 2 bases from V and 6 bases from J, leaving 9 bases between. Per germline, CDR1 MDHEN and CDR2 SYDVKM. This CDR3 contains 13 residues.

J is TRBJ1-3 and V is TRBV30; D ambiguous. The CDR3 is 12 amino acids. The germline CDR1 and CDR2 sequences are GTSNPN and SVGIG (reference sequence). V was trimmed by 8 bases and J by 2 bases, leaving 10 bases between them. The CDR3 nucleotides read TGTGCCCTGGGATTTACTGGAAACACCATATATTTT. Protein sequence: CALGFTGNTIYF.

This rearrangement joins TRBV7-9 to TRBJ2-1, with 9 positions matching TRBD2. CDR3 length: 15 amino acids. Trimming removed 4 bases from V and 10 bases from J; junction bases left unmatched: 11. Per germline, CDR1 SEHNR and CDR2 FQNEAQ (reference sequence). CDR3 nucleotide sequence: TGTGCCAGCAGCTGGAGCGGGGGGCAGGTCCGGGAGCAGTTCTTC. Protein: CASSWSGGQVREQFF.

This clone showed up just a few times. V usage is TRBV10-1 and J usage is TRBJ1-2; TRBD1 is a possible D gene (5 bases). Trimming cost V 5 bases and J 6 bases, with 13 bases left between them. CDR1 is WNHNN, CDR2 SYGVQD, per germline (reference sequence). The CDR3 is 13 residues long. CDR3 DNA: TGCGCCAGCAGTCCGGGACGATGGAATGGCTACACCTTC. It translates to CASSPGRWNGYTF.

The chain has TRBV30 and TRBJ1-5; the D gene is possibly TRBD1 (5 bases). The germline CDR1 and CDR2 sequences are GTSNPN and SVGIG (reference sequence). CDR3 length: 16 residues. Deletions cut 3 bases from V and 11 bases from J, with 26 bases between. The CDR3 bases are TGTGCCTGGAGCCCCATTGGGGCAGTCCATAGCAGGGCCCAGCATTTT. Protein product: CAWSPIGAVHSRAQHF.

The J gene is TRBJ1-6, the V gene TRBV7-2; D might be TRBD1 (6 bases). CDR3 length: 16 residues. CDR1 and CDR2 from the germline V gene are SGHTA and FQGNSA. V was trimmed by 2 bases and J by 7 bases, leaving 15 bases between them. The DNA of the CDR3 is TGTGCCAGCAGCTTATCCGGGGGCATGATGAATTCACCCCTCCACTTT. It codes for CASSLSGGMMNSPLHF. Variable domain in full (rest from reference TRBV7-2 and TRBJ1-6): GAGVSQSPSNKVTEKGKDVELRCDPISGHTALYWYRQSLGQGLEFLIYFQGNSAPDKSGLPSDRFSAERTGGSVSTLTIQRTQQEDSAVYLCASSLSGGMMNSPLHFGNGTRLTVT.

The chain links TRBV5-5 to TRBJ1-3; no definite D call. The germline V gene has CDR1 SGHKS and CDR2 YYEKEE (reference sequence). V was trimmed by 4 bases and J by 0 bases, leaving 11 bases between them. CDR3 size: 15 residues. The CDR3 sequence is CASSPDQYSGNTIYF. The CDR3 nucleotides are TGTGCCAGCAGCCCGGATCAATACTCTGGAAACACCATATATTTT.

The J gene is TRBJ2-2, the V gene TRBV2; D might be TRBD1 (5 bases). Per germline, CDR1 SNHLY and CDR2 FYNNEI. The CDR3 length is 12 residues. V lost 10 bases and J 6 bases, leaving 12 bases between the germline ends. The CDR3 coding sequence is TGTGCCACCCAGGGTTCAGCCGGGGAGCTGTTTTTT. Translating gives CATQGSAGELFF.

This clone came up once. This rearrangement joins TRBV19 to TRBJ1-2, with TRBD1 matching over 7 bases. The V gene end was trimmed by 8 bases and the J gene end by 0 bases; junction bases not matched to a gene: 12. The V gene's germline CDR1 is LNHDA and CDR2 SQIVND (reference sequence). The CDR3 totals 16 residues. Here the CDR3 reads CASVPLTGTANYGYTF. The DNA for the CDR3 is TGTGCCAGTGTTCCTTTGACAGGGACTGCTAACTATGGCTACACCTTC.

The genes are TRBV13 and TRBJ2-1; D is perhaps TRBD1 or TRBD2 (5 bases each). V was pared by 4 bases and J by 7 bases, with 23 bases between. The CDR3 is 17 amino acids. Germline CDR1 reads PRHDT; CDR2 reads FYEKMQ (reference sequence). CDR3 nucleotides: TGTGCCAGCAGCTCAGAGAGGGGCCGCGGAGAGAAGAATGAGCAGTTCTTC. Amino acids: CASSSERGRGEKNEQFF.

V and J are TRBV6-5 and TRBJ1-5; D is unresolved. With 6 bases removed from V and 1 base from J, the gap between germline ends came to 7 bases. Per the germline V gene, CDR1 is MNHEY and CDR2 is SVGAGI. CDR3 length: 13 amino acids. Here the CDR3 reads CASSPNSNQPQHF. The CDR3 DNA is TGTGCCAGCAGCCCTAACAGCAATCAGCCCCAGCATTTT.

The gene calls are TRBV2 and TRBJ2-1, with D hard to call. Trimming took off 2 bases at V and 4 bases at J, with 12 bases between the two ends. From germline, CDR1 is SNHLY and CDR2 FYNNEI. The CDR3 sequence is 15 residues long. CDR3 bases: TGTGCCAGCAGTGAACATTCAAGGACGTACAATGAGCAGTTCTTC. Translation gives CASSEHSRTYNEQFF. Combining the CDR3 with reference TRBV2 and TRBJ2-1 gives the whole variable domain EPEVTQTPSHQVTQMGQEVILRCVPISNHLYFYWYRQILGQKVEFLVSFYNNEISEKSEIFDDQFSVERPDGSNFTLKIRSTKLEDSAMYFCASSEHSRTYNEQFFGPGTRLTVL.

The rearrangement joins TRBV5-1 to TRBJ2-7, with D possibly TRBD1 on 6 matching bases. Between the trimmed V and J ends, which lost 4 bases and 3 bases, there was a span of 14 bases. Germline lookup yields CDR1 SGHRS and CDR2 YFSETQ. The CDR3 has 14 residues. The CDR3 is CASSPRDIFYEQYF. The CDR3 coding sequence is TGCGCCAGCAGCCCTCGGGACATCTTCTACGAGCAGTACTTC.

The chain joins TRBV7-2 to TRBJ2-5; tentatively, D is TRBD1 (6 bases). The CDR3 contains 14 residues. CDR1 is SGHTA, CDR2 FQGNSA, per germline. The V end was cut by 5 bases, the J end by 3 bases, with 13 bases between. The CDR3 is CASSLIQGKETQYF. In DNA, the CDR3 is TGTGCCAGCAGCCTTATACAGGGAAAAGAGACCCAGTACTTC.

The chain employs TRBV18 and TRBJ2-3; a possible D gene is TRBD1 (5 bases). Trimming shortened V by 5 bases and J by 3 bases, and 9 bases separated the two germline ends. Germline V gene lookup returns CDR1 KGHSH and CDR2 LQKENI. The CDR3 length is 13 residues. CDR3 in amino acids: CASSTSGTDTQYF. The CDR3 nucleotides are TGTGCCAGCTCAACCTCAGGGACAGATACGCAGTATTTT.

The rearrangement joins TRBV6-1 to TRBJ2-1; TRBD2 is a possible D gene (6 bases). V was shortened by 6 bases and J by 0 bases, with 12 bases between the two germline ends. The CDR3 is made up of 15 amino acids. Germline V gene sequence: CDR1 MNHNS, CDR2 SASEGT. As DNA, the CDR3 is TGTGCCAGCAGGAGGTCCGGGAGCTCCTACAATGAGCAGTTCTTC. As protein: CASRRSGSSYNEQFF.

J is TRBJ2-1 and V is TRBV7-9, with D uncertain. Deletions cut 4 bases from V and 6 bases from J, with 7 bases between. The CDR3 has 12 residues. CDR1 and CDR2 from the germline V gene are SEHNR and FQNEAQ (reference sequence). In DNA form, the CDR3 reads TGTGCCAGCAGCTCCTTAGTCAATGAGCAGTTCTTC. Protein product: CASSSLVNEQFF.

The chain's CDR3 is CASSYRAGERYTF. CDR3 nucleotides: TGTGCCAGCAGCTACAGGGCAGGGGAGCGCTACACCTTC. This sequence joins TRBV6-5 and TRBJ1-2; D possibly corresponds to TRBD1 (6 bases). The CDR3 sequence is 13 residues long. Trimming took off 6 bases at V and 9 bases at J, with 17 bases between the two ends. CDR1 and CDR2 (germline): MNHEY, SVGAGI.